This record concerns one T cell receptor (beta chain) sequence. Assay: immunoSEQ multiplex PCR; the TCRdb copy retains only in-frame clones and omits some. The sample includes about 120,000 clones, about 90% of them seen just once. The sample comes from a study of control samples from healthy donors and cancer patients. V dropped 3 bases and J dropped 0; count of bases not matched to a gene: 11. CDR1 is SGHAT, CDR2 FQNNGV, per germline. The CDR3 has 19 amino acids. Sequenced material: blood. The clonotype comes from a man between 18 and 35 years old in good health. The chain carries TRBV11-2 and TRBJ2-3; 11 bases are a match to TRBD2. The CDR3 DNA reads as TGTGCCAGCAGCTTCCCCACACTAGCGGGAGCGTCAAGCACAGATACGCAGTATTTT. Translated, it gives CASSFPTLAGASSTDTQYF.